The TCR beta chain described here comes from a study of shared clonotypes between healthy human individuals (TCRdb year 2020). For the wider study: The cohort comprised a couple of women and a few men aged 18 to 49 years. Per donor, three plates each were used for CD4 naive and CD4 memory, two for CD8 naive, and one for CD8 memory. The study deeply sequenced blood TCR repertoires of about five healthy adults to estimate repertoire size and the extent of clonotype sharing between individuals. To increase sequencing depth and limit assay-specific biases, different laboratories used diverse techniques to prepare libraries and sequence TCR repertoires. Leukapheresis yielded between about 0.85 and 10 billion PBMCs per donor.

CD8 naive samples consisted of CD45RO-negative cells that were positively selected for CCR7, yielding a CD45RA+CCR7+ population without TemRA cells. The donors were healthy, HIV-negative adults with no recently reported acute infections or vaccinations. Every donor was a Caucasian adult living in Nashville, Tennessee, USA. Blood was collected by leukapheresis, and PBMCs were isolated by Ficoll-Histopaque density gradient centrifugation and then cryopreserved in liquid nitrogen vapor phase. Analytical flow cytometry was used to check the purity and quantity of each magnetically sorted T cell population. From each sorted fraction, genomic DNA was isolated and quantified by UV absorbance on a Nanodrop 2000c. TCR CDR3 regions were amplified from genomic DNA by multiplex PCR using the deep immunoSEQ assay. Genomic DNA extracted from each cell subset was distributed evenly over all wells of several immunoSEQ 96-well plates, and each plate served as one replicate. For sorted subsets, each replicate PCR was loaded with roughly 0.2 ug genomic DNA, equivalent to 25,000 to 35,000 T cell genomes. Purified libraries were quantified with a Qubit 3.0 fluorometer, sized on a Bioanalyzer 2100, and re-quantified with the KAPA Library Quantification kit. A separate single-read 150-cycle Illumina NextSeq 550 flow cell was used to sequence each immunoSEQ 96-well plate. Per the source publication's procedure: Because the immunoSEQ output held only junctional sequences and lacked quality scores, the filtering could not match the filtering applied to full-length reads. Sequences were annotated with PyIR, a Python wrapper for IgBLAST v1.9, using IMGT germline references to assign V/J genes and CDR3. Any read was removed if the V/J assignment was weak (E-value above 1e-6), the CDR3 was missing, or the read contained stop codons, out-of-frame junctions, or ambiguous translated residues. V3J clonotypes were defined as sequences sharing the same inferred V gene, J gene, and CDR3 amino acid sequence. To compute the percentage overlap between repertoires, the number of shared unique clonotypes was divided by the size of the smaller repertoire. RTK rarefaction, the Chao1 estimator, and Recon v2.1 estimates of unobserved clonotypes were used to assess repertoire richness. OLGA was used to compute generation probabilities for all TCRbeta clonotypes that the gDNA method yielded from a few donors. TCRdb obtained this table from immuneACCESS and retained in-frame rearrangements with V and J assigned. These tables miss some clones; where compared with another copy, unresolved V genes account for less than half of the shortfall, and the remainder is unexplained. From that table come the V and J calls and clone size; the DNA was used to work out D and trimming. For this sample there are 1.5 million to 2.5 million clones; roughly 95% appear just once. The ten largest make up 0.95% to 1.5% of the sample.

From V the trimming removes 4 bases and from J it removes 3 bases, while the gene matches leave 8 bases of the junction unaccounted for. Taken from cysteine to phenylalanine, the CDR3 has 16 residues. Kept here is only the CDR3 DNA, which spans 48 bases and is read in frame from base 1. Taken from the germline V gene, the CDR1 and CDR2 loops are SGHRS and YFSETQ. The full study reports these points: Pairwise subsampling indicated that sequencing depth was expected to affect the degree of clonotype sharing among donors. When four donors were compared, the shared fraction of clonotypes was 5% to 6.5% for naive CD4, approximately 3.5% for naive CD8, roughly 2.5% for memory CD4, and approximately 0.4% for memory CD8. Clonotypes shared by all four sorted-subset donors showed higher generation probabilities than non-shared clonotypes. Estimated clonotype richness was generally larger for naive than for memory subsets. Because the study included only a small number of donors, the genetic and exposure-history diversity represented was limited. Incomplete sequencing was indicated by rarefaction of sorted-subset datasets, despite the large sequencing depth. Sampling was restricted to blood, and TCR repertoires in tissue are likely to differ from TCR repertoires in blood.

Concerning this clone: This receptor's antigen is unknown. Per-base quality was not reported, and no clone a single base away is much larger than it.

The rearrangement combines TRBV5-1 with TRBJ2-1; 9 nucleotides in the junction match TRBD1. Sequencing input: naive CD8+ T cells sorted from blood. Sample cell subset or site, as interpreted from the label and publication: CD45RA+CCR7+. This TCR came from a man aged 18 to 30 in good health. The DNA reads TGCGCCAGCAGCACTACAGGGGGCCTTTACTACAATGAGCAGTTCTTC. This gives the protein CASSTTGGLYYNEQFF.